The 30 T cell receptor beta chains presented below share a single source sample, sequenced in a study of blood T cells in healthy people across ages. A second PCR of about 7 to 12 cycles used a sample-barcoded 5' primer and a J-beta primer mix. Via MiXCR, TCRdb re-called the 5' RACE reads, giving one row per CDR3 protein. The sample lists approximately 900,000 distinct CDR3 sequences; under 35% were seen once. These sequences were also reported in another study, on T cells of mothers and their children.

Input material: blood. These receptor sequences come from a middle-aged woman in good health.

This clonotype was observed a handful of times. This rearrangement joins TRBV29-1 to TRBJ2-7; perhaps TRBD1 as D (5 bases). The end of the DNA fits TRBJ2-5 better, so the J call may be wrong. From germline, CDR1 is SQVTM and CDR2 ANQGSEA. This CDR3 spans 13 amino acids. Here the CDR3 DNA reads TGCAGCGTTGATGTCTCAGGGCTGGAGACCCAGTACTTC. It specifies CSVDVSGLETQYF.

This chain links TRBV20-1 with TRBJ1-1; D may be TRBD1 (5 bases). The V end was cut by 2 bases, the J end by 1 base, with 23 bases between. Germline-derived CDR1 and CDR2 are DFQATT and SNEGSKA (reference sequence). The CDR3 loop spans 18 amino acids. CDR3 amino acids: CSARLVWNIGTENTEAFF. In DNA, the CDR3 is TGCAGTGCTAGATTAGTCTGGAATATAGGGACGGAGAACACTGAAGCTTTCTTT.

The chain's CDR3 is CASSLGSGGGSEKLFF. The CDR3 DNA is TGTGCCAGCAGCTTGGGCTCCGGGGGCGGAAGTGAAAAACTGTTTTTT. V gene TRBV7-9 combines with J gene TRBJ1-4; maybe TRBD1 (6 bases). The germline gives CDR1 SEHNR, CDR2 FQNEAQ (reference sequence). The CDR3 consists of 16 residues. V was trimmed by 3 bases and J by 7 bases, leaving 18 bases between them.

CDR3 sequence: CASSPGQARANTGELFF. The CDR3 region has the DNA TGTGCCAGCAGCCCTGGACAGGCTAGGGCGAACACCGGGGAGCTGTTTTTT. This chain joins TRBV5-8 and TRBJ2-2; TRBD1 matches at 7 bases. In germline, CDR1 is SGHTS, CDR2 YDEGEE. This CDR3 has 17 residues. The V gene end was trimmed by 4 bases and the J gene end by 0 bases; junction bases not matched to a gene: 9. Supplemented by reference TRBV5-8 and TRBJ2-2, the full variable domain reads EAGVTQSPTHLIKTRGQQATLRCSPISGHTSVYWYQQALGLGLQFLLWYDEGEERNRGNFPPRFSGRQFPNYSSELNVNALELEDSALYLCASSPGQARANTGELFFGEGSRLTVL.

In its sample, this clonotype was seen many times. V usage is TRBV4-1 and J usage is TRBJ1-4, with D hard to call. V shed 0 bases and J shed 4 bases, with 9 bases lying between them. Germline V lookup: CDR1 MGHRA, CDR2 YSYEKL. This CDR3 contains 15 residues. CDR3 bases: TGCGCCAGCAGCCAAGAGAACCCCTTTAATGAAAAACTGTTTTTT. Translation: CASSQENPFNEKLFF.

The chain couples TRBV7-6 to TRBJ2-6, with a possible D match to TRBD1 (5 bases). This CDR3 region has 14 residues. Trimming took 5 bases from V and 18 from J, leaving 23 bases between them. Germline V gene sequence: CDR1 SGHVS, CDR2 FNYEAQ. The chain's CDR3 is CASSARSGANARTF. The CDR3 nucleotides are TGTGCCAGCAGCGCCCGATCTGGGGCCAACGCCCGGACTTTC.

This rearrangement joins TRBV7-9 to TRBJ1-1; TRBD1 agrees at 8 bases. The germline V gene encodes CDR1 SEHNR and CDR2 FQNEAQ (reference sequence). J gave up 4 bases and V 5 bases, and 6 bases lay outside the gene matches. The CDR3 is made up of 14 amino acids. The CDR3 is CASSPDRASTEAFF. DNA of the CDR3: TGTGCCAGCAGCCCGGACAGGGCGAGCACTGAAGCTTTCTTT. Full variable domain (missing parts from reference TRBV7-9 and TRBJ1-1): DTGVSQNPRHKITKRGQNVTFRCDPISEHNRLYWYRQTLGQGPEFLTYFQNEAQLEKSRLLSDRFSAERPKGSFSTLEIQRTEQGDSAMYLCASSPDRASTEAFFGQGTRLTVV.

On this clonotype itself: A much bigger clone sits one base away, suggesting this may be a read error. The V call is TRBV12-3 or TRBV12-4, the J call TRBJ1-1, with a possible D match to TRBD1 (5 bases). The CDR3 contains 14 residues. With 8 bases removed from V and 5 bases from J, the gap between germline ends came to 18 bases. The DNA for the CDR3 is TGTGCCAGCGGCGGGGCTGCACTGAGTACTGAAGCTTTCTTT. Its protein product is CASGGAALSTEAFF.

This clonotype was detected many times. CDR3 bases: TGCGCCAGCAGCCAACGCGTACTCAGGACAGGGGGAGGAGAGACCCAGTACTTC. Its translation: CASSQRVLRTGGGETQYF. The gene calls are TRBV4-1 and TRBJ2-5; 10 nucleotides line up with TRBD1. The CDR3 sequence is 18 residues long. Per the germline V gene, CDR1 is MGHRA and CDR2 is YSYEKL. Trimming took 2 bases from V and 4 from J; bases not matched to a gene: 13.

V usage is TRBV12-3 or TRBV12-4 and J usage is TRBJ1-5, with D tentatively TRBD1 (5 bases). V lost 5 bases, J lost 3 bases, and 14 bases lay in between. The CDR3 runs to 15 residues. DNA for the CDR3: TGTGCCAGCAGTCCGCTGGGACTTACCAATCAGCCCCAGCATTTT. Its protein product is CASSPLGLTNQPQHF.

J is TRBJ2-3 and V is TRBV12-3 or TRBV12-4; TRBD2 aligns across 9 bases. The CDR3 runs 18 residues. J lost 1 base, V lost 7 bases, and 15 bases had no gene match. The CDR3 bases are TGTGCCAGCAATAAAAAGCGGGGGGCGGGGGAGGGCACAGATACGCAGTATTTT. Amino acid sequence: CASNKKRGAGEGTDTQYF.

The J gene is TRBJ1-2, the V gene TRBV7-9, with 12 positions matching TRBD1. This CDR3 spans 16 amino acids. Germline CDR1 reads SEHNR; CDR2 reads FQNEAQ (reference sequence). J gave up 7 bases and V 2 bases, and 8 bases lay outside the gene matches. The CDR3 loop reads CASSLRGGTGGGGYTF. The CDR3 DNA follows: TGTGCCAGCAGCTTAAGGGGTGGGACAGGGGGCGGTGGCTACACCTTC.

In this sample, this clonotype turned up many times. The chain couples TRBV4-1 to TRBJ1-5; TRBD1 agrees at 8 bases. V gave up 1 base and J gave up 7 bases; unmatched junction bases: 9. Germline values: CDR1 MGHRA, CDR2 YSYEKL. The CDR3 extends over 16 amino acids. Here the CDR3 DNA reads TGCGCCAGCAGCCAAGGGCTCCGTCAGGGGGCCCAGCCCCAGCATTTT. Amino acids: CASSQGLRQGAQPQHF.

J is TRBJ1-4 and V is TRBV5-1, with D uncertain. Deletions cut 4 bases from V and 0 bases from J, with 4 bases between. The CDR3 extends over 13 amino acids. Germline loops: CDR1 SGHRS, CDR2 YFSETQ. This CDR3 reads CASSGTTNEKLFF. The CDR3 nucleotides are TGCGCCAGCAGCGGAACAACTAATGAAAAACTGTTTTTT.

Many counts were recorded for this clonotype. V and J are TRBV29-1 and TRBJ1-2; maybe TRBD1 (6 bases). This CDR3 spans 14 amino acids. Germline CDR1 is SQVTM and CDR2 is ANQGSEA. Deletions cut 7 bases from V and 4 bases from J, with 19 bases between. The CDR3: CSAEQVGGLYGYTF. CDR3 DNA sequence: TGCAGCGCCGAACAAGTTGGGGGGCTCTATGGCTACACCTTC.

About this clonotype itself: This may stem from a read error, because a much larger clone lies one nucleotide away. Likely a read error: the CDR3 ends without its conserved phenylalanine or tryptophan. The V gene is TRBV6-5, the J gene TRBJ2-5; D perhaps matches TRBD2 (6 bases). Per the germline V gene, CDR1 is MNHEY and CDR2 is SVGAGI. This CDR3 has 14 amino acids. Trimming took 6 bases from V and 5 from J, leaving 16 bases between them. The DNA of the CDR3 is TGTGCCAGCAGCCTGACTAGAGGCGGCGAGACCCAGTACGTC. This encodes CASSLTRGGETQYV.

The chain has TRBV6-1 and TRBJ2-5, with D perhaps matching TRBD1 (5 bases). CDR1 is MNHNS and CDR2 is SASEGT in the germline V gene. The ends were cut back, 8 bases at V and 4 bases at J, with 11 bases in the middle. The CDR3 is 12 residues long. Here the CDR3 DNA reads TGTGCCAGCGGGGCGAATGGAGAGACCCAGTACTTC. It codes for CASGANGETQYF.

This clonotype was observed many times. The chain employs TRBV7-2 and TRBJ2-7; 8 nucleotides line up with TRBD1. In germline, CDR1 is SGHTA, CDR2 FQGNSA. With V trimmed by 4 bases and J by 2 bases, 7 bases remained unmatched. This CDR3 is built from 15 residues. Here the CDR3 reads CASSSEGTGPYEQYF. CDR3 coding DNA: TGTGCCAGCAGCTCCGAGGGGACAGGTCCCTACGAGCAGTACTTC.

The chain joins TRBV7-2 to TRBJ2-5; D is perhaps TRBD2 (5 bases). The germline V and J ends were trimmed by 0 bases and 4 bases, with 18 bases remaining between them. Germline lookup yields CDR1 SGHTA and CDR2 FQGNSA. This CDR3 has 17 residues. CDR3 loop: CASSLAKDSWVGETQYF. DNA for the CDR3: TGTGCCAGCAGCTTAGCGAAGGACTCCTGGGTGGGAGAGACCCAGTACTTC.

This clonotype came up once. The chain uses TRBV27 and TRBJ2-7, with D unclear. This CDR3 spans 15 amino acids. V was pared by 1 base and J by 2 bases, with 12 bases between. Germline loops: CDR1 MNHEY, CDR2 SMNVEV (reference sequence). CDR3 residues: CASSLYGLRAYEQYF. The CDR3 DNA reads TGTGCCAGCAGTTTATACGGGTTAAGGGCCTACGAGCAGTACTTC.

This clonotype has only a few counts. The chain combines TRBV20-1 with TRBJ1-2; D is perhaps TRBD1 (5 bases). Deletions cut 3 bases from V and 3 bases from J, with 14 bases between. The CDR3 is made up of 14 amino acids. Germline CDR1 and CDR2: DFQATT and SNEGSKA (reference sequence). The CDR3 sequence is CSARWDGSDYGYTF. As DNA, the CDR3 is TGCAGTGCTAGGTGGGACGGGAGCGACTATGGCTACACCTTC.

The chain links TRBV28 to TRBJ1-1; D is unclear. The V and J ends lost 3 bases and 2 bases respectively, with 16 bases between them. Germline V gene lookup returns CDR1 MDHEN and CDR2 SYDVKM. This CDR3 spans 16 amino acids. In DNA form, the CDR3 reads TGTGCCAGCAGTTTCAGTACTATCAGGTCAAACACTGAAGCTTTCTTT. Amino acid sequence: CASSFSTIRSNTEAFF.

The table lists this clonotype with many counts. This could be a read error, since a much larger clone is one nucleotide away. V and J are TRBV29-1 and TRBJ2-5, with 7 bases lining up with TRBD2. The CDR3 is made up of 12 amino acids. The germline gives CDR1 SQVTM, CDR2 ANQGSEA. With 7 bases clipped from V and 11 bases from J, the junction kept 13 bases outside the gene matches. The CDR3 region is CSGPGGNNEQYF. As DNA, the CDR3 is TGCAGCGGCCCGGGGGGAAACAATGAGCAGTACTTC.

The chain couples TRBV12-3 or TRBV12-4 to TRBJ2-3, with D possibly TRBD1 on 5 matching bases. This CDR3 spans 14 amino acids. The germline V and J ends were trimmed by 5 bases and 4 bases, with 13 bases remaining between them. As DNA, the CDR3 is TGTGCCAGCAGTCCCAACCTCAGGGCAGATACGCAGTATTTT. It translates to CASSPNLRADTQYF.

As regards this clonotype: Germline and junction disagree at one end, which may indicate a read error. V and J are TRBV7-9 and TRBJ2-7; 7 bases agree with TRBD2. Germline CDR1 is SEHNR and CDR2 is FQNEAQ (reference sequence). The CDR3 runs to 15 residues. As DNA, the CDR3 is TGTGCCAGCAGCCGGGGGGACGGCGGCCCCTACGAGCGGTACTTC. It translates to CASSRGDGGPYERYF.

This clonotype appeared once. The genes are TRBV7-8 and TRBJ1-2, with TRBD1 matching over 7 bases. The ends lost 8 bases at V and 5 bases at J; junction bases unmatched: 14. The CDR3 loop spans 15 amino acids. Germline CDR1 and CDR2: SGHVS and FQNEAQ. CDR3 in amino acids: CASGRTRDSQYGYTF. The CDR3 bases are TGTGCCAGCGGGCGGACCCGGGACAGCCAATATGGCTACACCTTC.

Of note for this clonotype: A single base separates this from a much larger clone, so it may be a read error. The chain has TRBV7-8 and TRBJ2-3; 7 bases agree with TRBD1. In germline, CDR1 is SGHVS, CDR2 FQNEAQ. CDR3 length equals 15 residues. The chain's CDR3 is CTSSLGTVSTDTQYF. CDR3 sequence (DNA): TGTACCAGCAGCTTAGGGACAGTTAGCACAGATACGCAGTATTTT. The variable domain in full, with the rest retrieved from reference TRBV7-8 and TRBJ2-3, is GAGVSQSPRYKVAKRGQDVALRCDPISGHVSLFWYQQALGQGPEFLTYFQNEAQLDKSGLPSDRFFAERPEGSVSTLKIQRTQQEDSAVYLCTSSLGTVSTDTQYFGPGTRLTVL.

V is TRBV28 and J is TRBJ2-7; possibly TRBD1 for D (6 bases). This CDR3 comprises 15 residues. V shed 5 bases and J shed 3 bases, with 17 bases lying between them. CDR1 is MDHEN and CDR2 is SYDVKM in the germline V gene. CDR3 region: CASSVPRQVGYEQYF. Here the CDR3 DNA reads TGTGCCAGCAGTGTCCCAAGACAGGTGGGCTACGAGCAGTACTTC. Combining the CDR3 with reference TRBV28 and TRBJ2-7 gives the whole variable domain DVKVTQSSRYLVKRTGEKVFLECVQDMDHENMFWYRQDPGLGLRLIYFSYDVKMKEKGDIPEGYSVSREKKERFSLILESASTNQTSMYLCASSVPRQVGYEQYFGPGTRLTVT.

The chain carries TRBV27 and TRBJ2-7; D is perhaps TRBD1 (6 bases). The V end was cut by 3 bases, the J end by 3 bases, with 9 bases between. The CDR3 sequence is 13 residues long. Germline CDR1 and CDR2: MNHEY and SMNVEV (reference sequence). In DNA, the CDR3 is TGTGCCAGCAGTTTTGGGACACACTACGAGCAGTACTTC. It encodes CASSFGTHYEQYF.

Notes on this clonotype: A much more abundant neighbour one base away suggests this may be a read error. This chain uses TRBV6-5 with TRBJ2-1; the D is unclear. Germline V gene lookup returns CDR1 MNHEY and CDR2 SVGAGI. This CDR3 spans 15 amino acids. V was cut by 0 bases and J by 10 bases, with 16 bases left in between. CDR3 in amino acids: CASSYSIPITYEQFF. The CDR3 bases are TGTGCCAGCAGTTACTCGATTCCTATAACCTACGAGCAGTTCTTC.